The source of this TCR beta chain is a study of PD-1 blockade in classical Hodgkin lymphoma. Broader study findings: The CD4+ diversity rise by C4D1 was clearest in complete responders.

Turning to this clone: The antigen is unknown.

Germline assignment: CDR1 SGDLS and CDR2 YYNGEE. V lost 0 bases and J lost 0, with 12 bases in between. CDR3 length equals 16 residues. Every patient experienced relapse after autologous stem cell transplantation, and brentuximab vedotin exposure varied. Generated by immunoSEQ multiplex PCR, the TCRdb table keeps only in-frame clones and is missing some. Of 35,000 to 45,000 clones listed, 70% to 80% are singletons. The source material was peripheral blood mononuclear cells (PBMCs), sampled at baseline. The chain joins TRBV9 to TRBJ1-1; a weak D match, TRBD1 (6 bases). The clonotype comes from a human donor with classical Hodgkin lymphoma. CDR3 DNA sequence: TGTGCCAGCAGCGTAGGCGGCACAGGGTTGAACACTGAAGCTTTCTTT. Translating it yields CASSVGGTGLNTEAFF.